These 31 T cell receptor beta chains came from one sample sequenced in a study of cytomegalovirus exposure and HLA in healthy donors. The PCR used 60 Vbeta and 13 Jbeta primers. Produced via immunoSEQ multiplex PCR; TCRdb's table is partial and in-frame only. This sample yields approximately 160,000 clones, of which roughly 84% are seen a single time; 0.38% belongs to the top ten. Sequenced material: PBMCs. The receptors here all came from a boy aged 2 to 9 in good health and CMV-seronegative.

The chain joins TRBV12-5 to TRBJ2-7; TRBD1 aligns across 9 bases. Trimming cost V 0 bases and J 1 base; bases outside gene matches: 13. Germline loops: CDR1 LGHNT, CDR2 FRNRAP. This CDR3 spans 19 amino acids. The CDR3 loop reads CASGLVSRGQGILSYEQYF. In DNA, the CDR3 is TGTGCTAGTGGTTTGGTATCCCGCGGACAGGGGATCTTGTCCTACGAGCAGTACTTC.

This clone has only a few counts. V and J are TRBV2 and TRBJ2-7; TRBD1 agrees at 7 bases. The CDR3 has 14 amino acids. V trimming: 4 bases; J trimming: 0 bases; junction bases outside the gene matches: 3. Germline values: CDR1 SNHLY, CDR2 FYNNEI. Here the CDR3 reads CASSGQGYSYEQYF. The CDR3 DNA reads TGTGCCAGCAGTGGACAGGGTTACTCCTACGAGCAGTACTTC.

This sequence joins TRBV19 and TRBJ2-2; TRBD1 is a possible D gene (5 bases). The CDR3 runs to 14 residues. V was trimmed by 7 bases and J by 2 bases, leaving 11 bases between them. Germline CDR1 reads LNHDA; CDR2 reads SQIVND (reference sequence). The CDR3 reads CASMRQTNTGELFF. Written as DNA, the CDR3 is TGTGCCAGTATGAGACAGACAAACACCGGGGAGCTGTTTTTT.

This sequence joins TRBV27 and TRBJ2-7, with D possibly being TRBD2 (6 bases). V dropped 2 bases and J dropped 1 base, with 12 bases sitting between them. There are 15 residues in the CDR3. Germline CDR1 is MNHEY and CDR2 is SMNVEV (reference sequence). CDR3 bases: TGTGCCAGCAGTTTAGACCAGGAGGGGTCCTACGAGCAGTACTTC. It is translated as CASSLDQEGSYEQYF.

The chain carries TRBV5-1 and TRBJ1-1; D gene uncertain. V gave up 0 bases and J gave up 0 bases, with 9 bases separating them. In germline, CDR1 is SGHRS, CDR2 YFSETQ. This CDR3 spans 15 amino acids. CDR3 nucleotides: TGCGCCAGCAGCTTGGATGAGGTGATGAACACTGAAGCTTTCTTT. Protein: CASSLDEVMNTEAFF.

Here the CDR3 reads CASSLGTGLIFATLHF. CDR3 nucleotides: TGTGCCAGCAGCTTGGGGACAGGGCTTATTTTTGCCACCCTCCACTTT. J is TRBJ1-6 and V is TRBV5-6; TRBD1 aligns across 8 bases. Germline CDR1 SGHDT, CDR2 YYEEEE. The V segment lost 0 bases and the J segment 14 bases; nucleotides outside the gene matches: 13. The CDR3 has 16 residues.

The chain carries TRBV2 and TRBJ1-5; the match to TRBD1 covers 8 bases. The CDR3 is made up of 14 amino acids. The V segment lost 4 bases and the J segment 5 bases; nucleotides outside the gene matches: 4. Per the germline V gene, CDR1 is SNHLY and CDR2 is FYNNEI. CDR3: CASSGQTGDQPQHF. In DNA, the CDR3 is TGTGCCAGCAGTGGGCAGACAGGGGATCAGCCCCAGCATTTT.

The rearrangement uses TRBV2 and TRBJ1-5, with D perhaps TRBD1 (6 bases). Germline V CDR1 and CDR2: SNHLY, FYNNEI. This CDR3 comprises 15 residues. Between the trimmed V and J ends, which lost 3 bases and 0 bases, there was a span of 9 bases. CDR3 bases: TGTGCCAGCAGTGAGGGACATACTAGCAATCAGCCCCAGCATTTT. Protein sequence: CASSEGHTSNQPQHF.

This chain connects TRBV6-1 to TRBJ2-7, with D maybe TRBD1 (5 bases). Germline lookup yields CDR1 MNHNS and CDR2 SASEGT. Trimming stripped 1 base from V and 3 bases from J, with 10 bases between. This CDR3 contains 14 residues. The chain's CDR3 is CASSEVQGNYEQYF. The CDR3, as DNA: TGTGCCAGCAGTGAAGTCCAGGGAAACTACGAGCAGTACTTC.

The CDR3 DNA sequence: TGCGCCAGCAGCCATAACCCGGCCGGGGATGGACAAGAGACCCAGTACTTC. It yields the protein CASSHNPAGDGQETQYF. The chain employs TRBV4-1 and TRBJ2-5; maybe TRBD2 (5 bases). Germline assignment: CDR1 MGHRA and CDR2 YSYEKL. The CDR3 length is 17 residues. V shed 3 bases and J shed 2 bases, with 19 bases lying between them.

This clone turned up a few times. The chain recombines TRBV19 with TRBJ1-1; TRBD1 agrees at 7 bases. The CDR3 has 16 residues. Germline values: CDR1 LNHDA, CDR2 SQIVND (reference sequence). Trimming removed 3 bases from V and 1 base from J; junction bases left unmatched: 8. CDR3 in DNA: TGTGCCAGTAGTATGACAGGGAGAGTGAGGAACACTGAAGCTTTCTTT. Translating it yields CASSMTGRVRNTEAFF.

CDR3 sequence reads: CAINSGTGGHNEQFF. CDR3 DNA: TGTGCCATCAATTCCGGGACAGGGGGCCACAATGAGCAGTTCTTC. This sequence joins TRBV10-3 and TRBJ2-1, with 12 bases that match TRBD1. V lost 7 bases, J lost 5 bases, and 6 bases stayed unmatched. Germline values: CDR1 ENHRY, CDR2 SYGVKD. The CDR3 extends over 15 amino acids.

J is TRBJ2-5 and V is TRBV25-1; 7 bases fit TRBD1. Germline V gene sequence: CDR1 MGHDK, CDR2 SYGVNS. V was clipped by 1 base and J by 5 bases; unmatched bases: 7. The CDR3 has 15 amino acids. The CDR3 spells CASSESEGAIETQYF. The CDR3 region has the DNA TGTGCCAGCAGTGAATCAGAGGGGGCTATTGAGACCCAGTACTTC.

The gene calls are TRBV28 and TRBJ1-1; D is undetermined. The CDR3 has 15 amino acids. Germline values: CDR1 MDHEN, CDR2 SYDVKM. V lost 2 bases, J lost 3 bases, and 13 bases lay in between. CDR3 amino acids: CASSLPDGSDTEAFF. Written as DNA, the CDR3 is TGTGCCAGCAGTTTACCCGACGGGTCGGACACTGAAGCTTTCTTT.

This chain uses TRBV25-1 with TRBJ2-1, with unresolved D. Germline-derived CDR1 and CDR2 are MGHDK and SYGVNS. V was shortened by 3 bases and J by 0 bases, with 9 bases between the two germline ends. This CDR3 has 15 residues. The DNA of the CDR3 is TGTGCCAGCAGTGAGCGGCTCACCTCCTACAATGAGCAGTTCTTC. Its translation: CASSERLTSYNEQFF.

The genes are TRBV19 and TRBJ1-2; no reliable D call. Germline loops: CDR1 LNHDA, CDR2 SQIVND (reference sequence). V lost 8 bases and J 8 bases, leaving 12 bases between the germline ends. This CDR3 region has 11 residues. This CDR3 is CASEKFGGYTF. DNA of the CDR3: TGTGCCAGTGAAAAGTTCGGGGGCTACACCTTC.

The gene calls are TRBV5-4 and TRBJ2-7; TRBD1 might be the D (5 bases). V was clipped by 0 bases and J by 4 bases, with 14 bases between them. Germline V gene lookup returns CDR1 SGHNT and CDR2 YYREEE (reference sequence). The CDR3 consists of 15 residues. The CDR3 loop reads CASSLAGKPLYEQYF. Here the CDR3 DNA reads TGTGCCAGCAGCTTGGCAGGGAAGCCGCTATACGAGCAGTACTTC.

This clone showed up just once. This chain uses TRBV2 with TRBJ2-5; TRBD2 matches 7 bases. Germline V gene data show CDR1 as SNHLY and CDR2 as FYNNEI. The V segment lost 1 base and the J segment 3 bases; nucleotides outside the gene matches: 5. The CDR3 contains 15 residues. The CDR3 DNA sequence: TGTGCCAGCAGTGAAGGACGGGGGAGGGAAGAGACCCAGTACTTC. It specifies CASSEGRGREETQYF.

The chain has TRBV30 and TRBJ1-5; no definite D call. The CDR3 has 15 amino acids. Germline CDR1 and CDR2: GTSNPN and SVGIG (reference sequence). V was shortened by 1 base and J by 2 bases, with 12 bases between the two germline ends. CDR3: CAWSEFEGGNQPQHF. Here the CDR3 DNA reads TGTGCCTGGAGTGAGTTTGAAGGAGGCAATCAGCCCCAGCATTTT.

The chain uses TRBV19 and TRBJ1-1; possibly TRBD1 for D (5 bases). The V gene lost 5 bases and the J gene lost 6 bases, with 13 bases spanning the gap. CDR3 length: 13 residues. CDR1 is LNHDA and CDR2 is SQIVND in the germline V gene (reference sequence). CDR3 loop: CASSSGLSAEAFF. In nucleotides, the CDR3 is TGTGCCAGTAGTTCAGGGTTAAGTGCTGAAGCTTTCTTT.

This chain uses TRBV18 with TRBJ2-6, with TRBD1 identical over 7 bases. CDR1 KGHSH and CDR2 LQKENI come from the germline V gene. V lost 5 bases, J lost 0 bases, and 10 bases stayed unmatched. The CDR3 spans 18 residues. CDR3 coding DNA: TGTGCCAGCTCAACGACAGGGAGTTTATCCTCTGGGGCCAACGTCCTGACTTTC. Its translation: CASSTTGSLSSGANVLTF.

The rearrangement links TRBV6-1 to TRBJ1-1, with D unclear. Germline-derived CDR1 and CDR2 are MNHNS and SASEGT. The CDR3 sequence is 12 residues long. V lost 10 bases to trimming and J lost 5 bases, with 14 bases between them. CDR3 amino acids: CATLLRGTEAFF. DNA of the CDR3: TGTGCCACCCTCCTAAGAGGGACTGAAGCTTTCTTT.

The rearrangement links TRBV11-3 to TRBJ2-7; D not resolved. The CDR3 spans 13 residues. V lost 1 base and J 3 bases, leaving 7 bases between the germline ends. The germline gives CDR1 SGHNT, CDR2 YENEEA. The CDR3: CASSLARGYEQYF. CDR3 coding DNA: TGTGCCAGCAGCTTAGCCCGAGGCTACGAGCAGTACTTC.

This clone was picked up one time. The rearrangement joins TRBV4-1 to TRBJ2-7; D remains unclear. The V and J ends lost 5 bases and 2 bases respectively, with 13 bases between them. Germline V gene sequence: CDR1 MGHRA, CDR2 YSYEKL. The length of the CDR3 is 14 residues. CDR3 DNA sequence: TGCGCCAGCAGCTACCAACAGAATACCTACGAGCAGTACTTC. Its translation is CASSYQQNTYEQYF.

This chain uses TRBV4-1 with TRBJ2-5, with TRBD1 identical over 8 bases. Per the germline V gene, CDR1 is MGHRA and CDR2 is YSYEKL. Trimming at V came to 3 bases and at J to 5 bases, leaving 8 bases not matched to a gene. The CDR3 is made up of 15 amino acids. The CDR3 sequence: CASSHSPGGNETQYF. CDR3 in DNA: TGCGCCAGCAGCCACAGTCCAGGGGGCAACGAGACCCAGTACTTC.

The chain uses TRBV6-1 and TRBJ2-3; 7 bases align to TRBD1. The junction had 8 bases not matched to a gene; V was cut back by 6 bases and J by 5 bases. Germline V gene data show CDR1 as MNHNS and CDR2 as SASEGT. The CDR3 totals 14 residues. The CDR3 coding sequence is TGTGCCAGCAGGGCCAGACAGGGAATAGATACGCAGTATTTT. It is translated as CASRARQGIDTQYF.

The chain is built from TRBV27 and TRBJ1-2, with D possibly being TRBD1 (5 bases). Germline V gene sequence: CDR1 MNHEY, CDR2 SMNVEV (reference sequence). The CDR3 is 13 residues long. The V end lost 0 bases, the J end lost 6 bases, and 8 bases lay between the germline ends. CDR3 DNA: TGTGCCAGCAGTTTATCTCGGGGGAATGGCTACACCTTC. It specifies CASSLSRGNGYTF.

This sequence joins TRBV2 and TRBJ1-1; D might be TRBD1 (5 bases). The CDR3 spans 13 residues. The V and J ends lost 7 bases and 1 base respectively, with 10 bases between them. CDR1 is SNHLY and CDR2 is FYNNEI in the germline V gene. In nucleotides, the CDR3 is TGTGCCAGCACATTGGGGGGGAACACTGAAGCTTTCTTT. Encoded protein: CASTLGGNTEAFF.

In DNA, the CDR3 is TGCGCCAGCAGCTGGAGGGGACCGGACAGGGGACTAGCGGGAGGATACAATGAGCAGTTCTTC. This translates into CASSWRGPDRGLAGGYNEQFF. The chain uses TRBV5-1 and TRBJ2-1; the match to TRBD2 covers 15 bases. J was trimmed by 4 bases and V by 3 bases; bases with no gene match: 17. This CDR3 contains 21 residues. Germline lookup yields CDR1 SGHRS and CDR2 YFSETQ.

The CDR3 DNA is TGCGCCAGCAGCTTGGGACTAGCGGGAGCGGAGCAAGAGACCCAGTACTTC. It translates to CASSLGLAGAEQETQYF. The genes are TRBV5-1 and TRBJ2-5, with 12 nucleotides matching TRBD2. V was pared by 0 bases and J by 2 bases, with 5 bases of the junction left unmatched. This CDR3 region has 17 residues. Germline CDR1 SGHRS, CDR2 YFSETQ.

J is TRBJ1-1 and V is TRBV12-5; no clear D. This CDR3 spans 14 amino acids. The germline V gene encodes CDR1 LGHNT and CDR2 FRNRAP. Trimming removed 2 bases from V and 0 bases from J, with 7 bases in between. The chain's CDR3 is CASGLTVMNTEAFF. The CDR3 DNA reads TGTGCTAGTGGTTTGACAGTCATGAACACTGAAGCTTTCTTT. The variable domain in full, completed from reference TRBV12-5 and TRBJ1-1, reads DARVTQTPRHKVTEMGQEVTMRCQPILGHNTVFWYRQTMMQGLELLAYFRNRAPLDDSGMPKDRFSAEMPDATLATLKIQPSEPRDSAVYFCASGLTVMNTEAFFGQGTRLTVV.